The rows below give T cell receptor beta chains drawn from one sample of a study of blood T cell repertoires in COVID-19. Sequenced by immunoSEQ multiplex PCR; TCRdb stores in-frame clones only, minus some. Here the sample spans just over 300,000 clones, almost 90% being singletons. The sequenced material came from PBMCs or T cells enriched from blood (not recorded which). These receptors were obtained from a woman between 18 and 29 years old with acute COVID-19. CDR3s include the opening cysteine and the closing phenylalanine or tryptophan. D genes are given only for firm matches. Not all rows give a size; the values are once, few, many and, for expanded clones, a class.

clone size	D gene	V gene	J gene	CDR3 DNA	CDR3 protein
NA	TRBD1	TRBV27	TRBJ1-2	TGTGCCAGCAGTCCACGGACAGGAAACGTCGCTAACTATGGCTACACCTTC	CASSPRTGNVANYGYTF
NA	TRBD2	TRBV4-2	TRBJ2-7	TGTGCCAGCAGCCAACATCTATTAGCGGGAGAGTCCTACGAGCAGTACTTC	CASSQHLLAGESYEQYF
few	TRBD1	TRBV19	TRBJ1-2	TGTGCCAGTAGGACCCGACAGGGAGACTATGGCTACACCTTC	CASRTRQGDYGYTF
once	NA	TRBV7-9	TRBJ2-3	TGTGCCAGCAGCTTTGGGGCTTACAGGGAGTGGGGCGATACGCAGTATTTT	CASSFGAYREWGDTQYF
NA	NA	TRBV7-9	TRBJ1-2	TGTGCCAGCAGCTTAGAACAGGGAAATGGCTACACCTTC	CASSLEQGNGYTF
NA	NA	TRBV7-2	TRBJ2-6	TGTGCCAGAGGGGCGGGGCTTACAAGCTCTGGGGCCAACGTCCTGACTTTC	CARGAGLTSSGANVLTF
NA	NA	TRBV27	TRBJ1-1	TGTGCCAGCGGGGTGCGGAGAGCGGGCTGGAACACTGAAGCTTTCTTT	CASGVRRAGWNTEAFF
NA	TRBD1	TRBV7-9	TRBJ2-1	TGTGCCAGCAGGGGGGACAGGGGGCTAACAGGGCACTACAATGAGCAGTTCTTC	CASRGDRGLTGHYNEQFF
NA	NA	TRBV3-1/TRBV3-2	TRBJ1-3	TGTGCCAGCAGCCAACCCCTGTCAGGGGTACCATCCGGAAACACCATATATTTT	CASSQPLSGVPSGNTIYF
NA	NA	TRBV19	TRBJ1-3	TGTGCCAGTGACGGAGACTTTTCCTCTGGAAACACCATATATTTT	CASDGDFSSGNTIYF
once	NA	TRBV29-1	TRBJ2-7	TGCAGCGTTGTAGCGGACAACTCCTACGAGCAGTACTTC	CSVVADNSYEQYF
NA	TRBD2	TRBV28	TRBJ2-3	TGTGCCAGTGGGCGGGAGACCCAAGGAGATACGCAGTATTTT	CASGRETQGDTQYF
NA	NA	TRBV28	TRBJ1-1	TGTGCCAGCAGTTTATTCAGGGCCCGCCGTCGAACTGAAGCTTTCTTT	CASSLFRARRRTEAFF
NA	TRBD2	TRBV20-1	TRBJ2-5	TGCAGTGCTAGTTCAAGCGGGAGGGGTGTAGAGACCCAGTACTTC	CSASSSGRGVETQYF
NA	TRBD2	TRBV27	TRBJ2-1	TGTGCCAGCAGCCCGCCCATGGGCGGGAGTCTTTACAATGAGCAGTTCTTC	CASSPPMGGSLYNEQFF
once	TRBD2	TRBV20-1	TRBJ2-3	TGCAGTGCTAGTAGCGGGAGTCCAGATACGCAGTATTTT	CSASSGSPDTQYF
NA	TRBD2	TRBV2	TRBJ2-1	TGTGCCAGCAGTGAAACTAGCGAAGCCTACAATGAGCAGTTCTTC	CASSETSEAYNEQFF
NA	TRBD1	TRBV10-3	TRBJ1-1	TGTGCCATCGGAGGGACAGCTGAAGCTTTCTTT	CAIGGTAEAFF
NA	TRBD1	TRBV3-1/TRBV3-2	TRBJ1-2	TGTGCCAGCAGCCAAGTTGCTCAGGGACAGGGCTACACCTTC	CASSQVAQGQGYTF
NA	NA	TRBV7-6	TRBJ2-7	TGTGCCAGCAGCTTAGCTTCTAGCGCGACCTACGAGCAGTACTTC	CASSLASSATYEQYF
NA	TRBD2	TRBV9	TRBJ2-1	TGTGCCAGCAGCGTAGGGACTAGCGGGAATGAGCAGTTCTTC	CASSVGTSGNEQFF
NA	TRBD2	TRBV7-9	TRBJ2-1	TGTGCCAGCAGCCCTACTAGCGGGAGGAGTGGGTACAATGAGCAGTTCTTC	CASSPTSGRSGYNEQFF
NA	NA	TRBV19	TRBJ2-5	TGTGCCAGTAGTATAGATCGGGGACAAGAGACCCAGTACTTC	CASSIDRGQETQYF
NA	NA	TRBV5-4	TRBJ2-1	TGTGCCAGCAGCTTGGACTCCCCACGCCCCAATGAGCAGTTCTTC	CASSLDSPRPNEQFF
NA	TRBD1	TRBV5-1	TRBJ1-3	TGCGCCAGCAGCCCCGGGACAGGGTGGATCTCTGGAAACACCATATATTTT	CASSPGTGWISGNTIYF
NA	TRBD1	TRBV4-1	TRBJ1-1	TGCGCCAGCAGCCCTGGGACGAACAGGGGGACAGGTGACACTGAAGCTTTCTTT	CASSPGTNRGTGDTEAFF
NA	TRBD1	TRBV28	TRBJ2-7	TGTGCCAGCAGTTTCACAGGACAGGACGCTGACGAGCAGTACTTC	CASSFTGQDADEQYF
NA	TRBD1	TRBV6-5	TRBJ2-7	TGTGCCAGCAGTTACTCTGGACAGGGGGCGTCCTACGAGCAGTACTTC	CASSYSGQGASYEQYF
once	TRBD1	TRBV13	TRBJ1-1	TGTGCCAGCAGCTCACAGGGGGCGAGGACTGAAGCTTTCTTT	CASSSQGARTEAFF
NA	TRBD2	TRBV28	TRBJ2-7	TGTGCCAGCAGCTCTGGGACTAGCGGGAGTTACGAGCAGTACTTC	CASSSGTSGSYEQYF
few	NA	TRBV5-1	TRBJ2-2	TGCGCCAGCAGCTTAACCGGGAACACCGGGGAGCTGTTTTTT	CASSLTGNTGELFF
few	TRBD1	TRBV19	TRBJ1-6	TGTGCCAGTAGTATTAGGGGACAGCTAAATTCACCCCTCCACTTT	CASSIRGQLNSPLHF
NA	TRBD2	TRBV7-2	TRBJ2-1	TGTGCCAGCAGCTTGCAGCGGGACTCCTACAATGAGCAGTTCTTC	CASSLQRDSYNEQFF
NA	TRBD1	TRBV28	TRBJ1-1	TGTGCCAGCTCAGGGGGTGGAGGGACTGAAGCTTTCTTT	CASSGGGGTEAFF
NA	NA	TRBV5-1	TRBJ2-5	TGCGCCAGCAGCCCGGAGGGGCAAGAGACCCAGTACTTC	CASSPEGQETQYF
once	NA	TRBV12-5	TRBJ1-2	TGTGCTAGTGGTTCAAGAGCTAACTATGGCTACACCTTC	CASGSRANYGYTF
NA	NA	TRBV6-2/TRBV6-3	TRBJ1-2	TGTGCCAGCAGCCAACGAAGGGGCGGAGGCTACACCTTC	CASSQRRGGGYTF